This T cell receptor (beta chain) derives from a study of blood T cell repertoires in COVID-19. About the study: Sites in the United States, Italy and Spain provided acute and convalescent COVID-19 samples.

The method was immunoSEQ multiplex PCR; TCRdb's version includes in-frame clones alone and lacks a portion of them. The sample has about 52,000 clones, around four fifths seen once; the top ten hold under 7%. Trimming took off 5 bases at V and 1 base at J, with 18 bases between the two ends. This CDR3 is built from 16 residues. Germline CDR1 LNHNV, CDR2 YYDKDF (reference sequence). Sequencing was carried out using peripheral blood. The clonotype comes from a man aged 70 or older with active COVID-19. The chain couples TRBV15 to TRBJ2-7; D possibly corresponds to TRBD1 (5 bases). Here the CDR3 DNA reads TGTGCCACCAGCGGGCGTCCAGGGAAGGTGTCCTACGAGCAGTACTTC. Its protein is CATSGRPGKVSYEQYF.